These 32 T cell receptor beta chains came from one sample sequenced in a study of vaccination and CD4 T cells after COVID-19. Treatment noted: 10-day PBMC culture with coronavirus spike peptide pools or control peptides (ViraFEST assay). Investigators obtained the unexposed donor's CD4+ T cells before the COVID-19 pandemic (2011-2018). For these receptors, no antigen is known. With the Oncomine TCR Beta short-read assay, DNA from cultured CD4+ T cells was sequenced. TCRdb passed the PCR reads through MiXCR, listing each CDR3 protein once. The sample holds roughly 5,000 distinct CDR3 sequences, about three fifths seen once. What was sequenced was CD4+ T cells from blood, cultured in vitro. The receptors originated from a human donor in good health.

The V gene is TRBV15, the J gene TRBJ2-7; TRBD2 agrees at 8 bases. The trim removed 1 base at V and 6 bases at J, leaving 8 bases unmatched. Per the germline V gene, CDR1 is LNHNV and CDR2 is YYDKDF (reference sequence). CDR3 length equals 15 residues. The CDR3 here is CATSRVRAGVGEQYF. The CDR3 DNA reads as TGTGCCACCAGCAGAGTTCGAGCGGGAGTCGGCGAGCAGTACTTC. Based on the CDR3 plus reference TRBV15 and TRBJ2-7, the full variable domain is DAMVIQNPRYQVTQFGKPVTLSCSQTLNHNVMYWYQQKSSQAPKLLFHYYDKDFNNEADTPDNFQSRRPNTSFCFLDIRSPGLGDTAMYLCATSRVRAGVGEQYFGPGTRLTVT.

Points on this clonotype: Mismatch with germline at one junction end may stem from a read error. V usage is TRBV7-8 and J usage is TRBJ2-1; D is unclear. The V gene's germline CDR1 is SGHVS and CDR2 FQNEAQ. CDR3 length: 16 residues. The CDR3 protein is CVSSSYRLGSYNEQFF. The CDR3 DNA reads as TGTGTCAGCAGCTCCTATCGCCTGGGCTCCTACAATGAGCAGTTCTTC.

The J gene is TRBJ2-3, the V gene TRBV24-1, with 8 bases fitting TRBD2. CDR3 size: 15 residues. With V trimmed by 4 bases and J by 2 bases, 4 bases remained unmatched. The germline V gene has CDR1 KGHDR and CDR2 SFDVKD. The CDR3 reads CATSDRGGNTDTQYF. The DNA of the CDR3 is TGTGCCACCAGTGACCGGGGGGGAAACACAGATACGCAGTATTTT.

V gene TRBV28 combines with J gene TRBJ2-3; 10 bases line up with TRBD1. Per the germline V gene, CDR1 is MDHEN and CDR2 is SYDVKM. V shed 6 bases and J 3 bases; nucleotides not matched to a gene: 6. The CDR3 length is 15 residues. Written as DNA, the CDR3 is TGTGCCAGCAGCGCCGGGACAGGGGAGACAGATACGCAGTATTTT. This encodes CASSAGTGETDTQYF.

This clonotype was found once. The V gene is TRBV7-9, the J gene TRBJ2-3; D may be TRBD1 or TRBD2 (7 bases each). This CDR3 is 17 amino acids long. The V and J ends lost 5 bases and 3 bases respectively, with 21 bases between them. In germline, CDR1 is SEHNR, CDR2 FQNEAQ (reference sequence). As DNA, the CDR3 is TGTGCCAGCAGCCGAACTGAGGGCAGGGGGGGGACAGATACGCAGTATTTT. This translates into CASSRTEGRGGTDTQYF.

The chain is built from TRBV6-1 and TRBJ2-7, with 7 bases matching TRBD2. This CDR3 is built from 15 residues. Looked up from germline, CDR1 is MNHNS and CDR2 is SASEGT. The junction had 9 bases not matched to a gene; V was cut back by 2 bases and J by 5 bases. This chain's CDR3 is CASSEMVGGVDEQYF. The DNA of the CDR3 is TGTGCCAGCAGTGAAATGGTGGGGGGGGTAGACGAGCAGTACTTC.

This clonotype was observed a few times. The rearrangement joins TRBV7-2 to TRBJ1-1; 7 nucleotides align to TRBD1. This CDR3 spans 15 amino acids. Trimming took 4 bases from V and 1 from J; bases not matched to a gene: 6. CDR1 SGHTA and CDR2 FQGNSA come from the germline V gene. CDR3: CASSSDRVWNTEAFF. The CDR3 bases are TGTGCCAGCAGCTCCGACAGGGTCTGGAACACTGAAGCTTTCTTT.

The chain couples TRBV12-3 or TRBV12-4 to TRBJ1-6; D gene unclear. This CDR3 comprises 15 residues. V shed 7 bases and J shed 6 bases, with 16 bases lying between them. The CDR3 loop reads CASNQARAANSPLHF. CDR3 nucleotide sequence: TGTGCCAGCAACCAAGCCCGGGCGGCTAATTCACCCCTCCACTTT.

This sequence joins TRBV7-9 and TRBJ2-3; no definite D call. Trimming left V 4 bases short and J 0 bases short, with 8 bases between. In germline, CDR1 is SEHNR, CDR2 FQNEAQ (reference sequence). There are 14 residues in the CDR3. The CDR3 coding sequence is TGTGCCAGCAGCTCAGTAGACAGCACAGATACGCAGTATTTT. Amino acid sequence: CASSSVDSTDTQYF.

This clonotype was found a few times. This rearrangement joins TRBV20-1 to TRBJ2-4; the D call may be TRBD1 or TRBD2 (6 bases each). Looked up from germline, CDR1 is DFQATT and CDR2 is SNEGSKA (reference sequence). The CDR3 is 14 residues long. Trimming removed 1 base from V and 6 bases from J, with 13 bases in between. The CDR3: CSARVSGGTNIQYF. CDR3 DNA sequence: TGCAGTGCTAGAGTTTCCGGGGGCACAAACATTCAGTACTTC.

The DNA for the CDR3 is TGTGCCAGCAGCCTGAGGAAACTGTTTTTT. It translates to CASSLRKLFF. The chain uses TRBV6-1 and TRBJ1-4; no definite D call. Trimming shortened V by 6 bases and J by 11 bases, and 7 bases separated the two germline ends. Germline CDR1 and CDR2: MNHNS and SASEGT. The CDR3 consists of 10 residues.

The chain carries TRBV15 and TRBJ1-2, with D perhaps matching TRBD1 (6 bases). V dropped 8 bases and J dropped 1 base, with 11 bases sitting between them. Germline-derived CDR1 and CDR2 are LNHNV and YYDKDF (reference sequence). The CDR3 runs 13 residues. Here the CDR3 DNA reads TGTGCCACCGGGAGGGGGGTTAACTATGGCTACACCTTC. This codes for CATGRGVNYGYTF. Using reference TRBV15 and TRBJ1-2 for the parts outside the CDR3, the full variable domain is DAMVIQNPRYQVTQFGKPVTLSCSQTLNHNVMYWYQQKSSQAPKLLFHYYDKDFNNEADTPDNFQSRRPNTSFCFLDIRSPGLGDTAMYLCATGRGVNYGYTFGSGTRLTVV.

The CDR3 reads CATSSHDRGHTEAFF. The CDR3 nucleotides are TGTGCCACCAGCAGCCACGACAGGGGGCACACTGAAGCTTTCTTT. The chain is built from TRBV15 and TRBJ1-1; 10 nucleotides match TRBD1. CDR3 size: 15 residues. Trimming at V came to 3 bases and at J to 3 bases, leaving 4 bases not matched to a gene. The V gene's germline CDR1 is LNHNV and CDR2 YYDKDF (reference sequence).

This clonotype was observed a single time. This sequence joins TRBV10-3 and TRBJ1-2; D is perhaps TRBD1 (5 bases). The V and J ends lost 6 bases and 1 base respectively, with 12 bases between them. Germline CDR1 and CDR2: ENHRY and SYGVKD. The CDR3 runs to 14 residues. The CDR3 loop reads CAISPGRLNYGYTF. In nucleotides, the CDR3 is TGTGCCATCAGCCCGGGACGGCTTAACTATGGCTACACCTTC.

The chain couples TRBV5-1 to TRBJ1-2; a possible D gene is TRBD1 (5 bases). This CDR3 region has 14 residues. Germline V CDR1 and CDR2: SGHRS, YFSETQ. With 1 base removed from V and 8 bases from J, the gap between germline ends came to 15 bases. The CDR3, as DNA: TGCGCCAGCAGCTTGTCGGGGCACGCGATGGGCTACACCTTC. It specifies CASSLSGHAMGYTF.

The chain joins TRBV4-3 to TRBJ1-5, with 7 bases matching TRBD1. The CDR3 covers 15 residues. J was trimmed by 2 bases and V by 1 base; bases with no gene match: 2. Germline lookup yields CDR1 LGHNA and CDR2 YSLEER. This CDR3 is CASSQVGQGNQPQHF. The DNA for the CDR3 is TGCGCCAGCAGCCAAGTTGGACAGGGCAATCAGCCCCAGCATTTT.

The chain has TRBV10-2 and TRBJ1-6, with 9 bases matching TRBD1. The CDR3 is 13 amino acids. Looked up from germline, CDR1 is WSHSY and CDR2 is SAAADI. Trimming took 9 bases from V and 10 from J; bases not matched to a gene: 7. CDR3 amino acids: CARVDRGRSPLHF. The CDR3 DNA reads TGCGCCAGAGTGGACAGGGGACGGTCACCCCTCCACTTT.

J is TRBJ2-3 and V is TRBV7-9; D gene uncertain. The CDR3 extends over 15 amino acids. Per germline, CDR1 SEHNR and CDR2 FQNEAQ (reference sequence). Trimming removed 2 bases from V and 3 bases from J, with 12 bases in between. The CDR3: CASSLREEGTDTQYF. For the CDR3, the DNA is TGTGCCAGCAGCTTAAGAGAGGAAGGGACAGATACGCAGTATTTT.

The rearrangement uses TRBV6-1 and TRBJ1-5, with 7 bases fitting TRBD1. Per the germline V gene, CDR1 is MNHNS and CDR2 is SASEGT. The CDR3 spans 17 residues. The V segment lost 5 bases and the J segment 4 bases; nucleotides outside the gene matches: 14. Here the CDR3 DNA reads TGTGCCAGCAGTCCCATTTGGACAGGAGCGCCGAATCAGCCCCAGCATTTT. Its protein product is CASSPIWTGAPNQPQHF.

This clonotype was seen only a few times. This chain links TRBV7-2 with TRBJ2-7; 8 bases are shared with TRBD2. The CDR3 consists of 15 residues. Per germline, CDR1 SGHTA and CDR2 FQGNSA. The V gene end was trimmed by 5 bases and the J gene end by 2 bases; junction bases not matched to a gene: 8. The CDR3 reads CASSRRGGGPYEQYF. The CDR3 nucleotides read TGTGCCAGCAGCCGCCGGGGGGGGGGACCCTACGAGCAGTACTTC.

The rearrangement joins TRBV7-2 to TRBJ2-3; no definite D call. The CDR3 spans 12 residues. Trimming removed 2 bases at V and 8 bases at J, with 8 bases between. Germline V gene lookup returns CDR1 SGHTA and CDR2 FQGNSA. CDR3 bases: TGTGCCAGCAGCTTAATTACTGGTACGCAGTATTTT. This gives the protein CASSLITGTQYF.

This clonotype was observed a few times. The V call is TRBV6-1, the J call TRBJ1-1; 7 bases match TRBD1. The junction had 7 bases not matched to a gene; V was cut back by 6 bases and J by 0 bases. This CDR3 is built from 15 residues. Looked up from germline, CDR1 is MNHNS and CDR2 is SASEGT. The CDR3 sequence: CASRTSGGLNTEAFF. DNA for the CDR3: TGTGCCAGCAGAACCTCAGGGGGGCTGAACACTGAAGCTTTCTTT.

Comment on this clonotype: Mismatch with germline at one junction end may stem from a read error. The CDR3 here is CASSLVNSPPAF. CDR3 nucleotide sequence: TGTGCCAGCAGCTTAGTAAACAGCCCTCCCGCCTTC. The chain joins TRBV7-6 to TRBJ1-2; D uncertain. The CDR3 contains 12 residues. CDR1 and CDR2 (germline): SGHVS, FNYEAQ.

This sequence joins TRBV6-1 and TRBJ1-1; TRBD1 is a possible D gene (5 bases). Between the trimmed V and J ends, which lost 7 bases and 11 bases, there was a span of 14 bases. Germline CDR1 reads MNHNS; CDR2 reads SASEGT. The CDR3 extends over 11 amino acids. The CDR3 sequence is CASTQGTMAFF. CDR3 bases: TGTGCCAGCACTCAGGGCACAATGGCTTTCTTT.

By share of the sample, this clonotype is large (0.1 to 1%). J is TRBJ1-2 and V is TRBV30; 9 bases align to TRBD1. J gave up 7 bases and V 2 bases, and 8 bases lay outside the gene matches. The CDR3 has 14 amino acids. CDR1 and CDR2 (germline): GTSNPN, SVGIG (reference sequence). The CDR3 nucleotides are TGTGCCTGGAGTTTTCGGGACAGGGCATTTGGCTACACCTTC. This codes for CAWSFRDRAFGYTF. Based on the CDR3 plus reference TRBV30 and TRBJ1-2, the full variable domain is SQTIHQWPATLVQPVGSPLSLECTVEGTSNPNLYWYRQAAGRGLQLLFYSVGIGQISSEVPQNLSASRPQDRQFILSSKKLLLSDSGFYLCAWSFRDRAFGYTFGSGTRLTVV.

The rearrangement uses TRBV20-1 and TRBJ1-6; D call uncertain. Germline CDR1 is DFQATT and CDR2 is SNEGSKA (reference sequence). V lost 3 bases and J lost 4, with 16 bases in between. The CDR3 is 16 amino acids. The CDR3 nucleotides are TGCAGTGCTAGCGTACAGCCGAAAATTTATAATTCACCCCTCCACTTT. Translation: CSASVQPKIYNSPLHF.

Only a few counts were recorded for this clonotype. The gene calls are TRBV15 and TRBJ1-2; perhaps TRBD1 as D (6 bases). The germline V and J ends were trimmed by 5 bases and 0 bases, with 10 bases remaining between them. The CDR3 is made up of 14 amino acids. Germline V gene data show CDR1 as LNHNV and CDR2 as YYDKDF (reference sequence). CDR3 sequence: CATSRTATNYGYTF. DNA for the CDR3: TGTGCCACCAGCCGGACAGCCACTAACTATGGCTACACCTTC.

In this sample, this clonotype turned up a few times. The chain links TRBV6-1 to TRBJ1-6, with D possibly being TRBD1 (5 bases). The CDR3 length is 15 residues. V was pared by 7 bases and J by 7 bases, with 17 bases between. Germline values: CDR1 MNHNS, CDR2 SASEGT. The CDR3 region is CASKASQGGNSPLHF. CDR3 nucleotides: TGTGCCAGCAAAGCCAGCCAGGGAGGGAATTCACCCCTCCACTTT.

The J gene is TRBJ2-3, the V gene TRBV10-1; D is unclear. The V end was cut by 5 bases, the J end by 1 base, with 4 bases between. This CDR3 region has 12 residues. Per the germline V gene, CDR1 is WNHNN and CDR2 is SYGVQD (reference sequence). The DNA of the CDR3 is TGCGCCAGCAGTCGGGGCACAGATACGCAGTATTTT. Protein sequence: CASSRGTDTQYF.

The gene calls are TRBV10-3 and TRBJ1-2; D is undetermined. Trimming left V 0 bases short and J 4 bases short, with 9 bases between. Germline values: CDR1 ENHRY, CDR2 SYGVKD. CDR3 length: 14 amino acids. CDR3 protein: CAISESSDAYGYTF. As DNA, the CDR3 is TGTGCCATCAGTGAGTCGTCAGACGCCTATGGCTACACCTTC.

This clonotype was counted between two and nine times. The chain combines TRBV19 with TRBJ1-2; a weak D match, TRBD1 (6 bases). The CDR3 is 12 residues long. Germline V gene data show CDR1 as LNHDA and CDR2 as SQIVND (reference sequence). Trimming took 5 bases from V and 5 from J, leaving 9 bases between them. The CDR3 DNA reads as TGTGCCAGTAGTTCCAGGGGTTATGGCTACACCTTC. It translates to CASSSRGYGYTF.

The rearrangement joins TRBV10-3 to TRBJ1-5; D is ambiguous. The CDR3 covers 14 residues. The V gene's germline CDR1 is ENHRY and CDR2 SYGVKD. Trimming took off 0 bases at V and 2 bases at J, with 5 bases between the two ends. The CDR3 protein is CAISESSGNQPQHF. CDR3 bases: TGTGCCATCAGTGAGTCGAGTGGCAATCAGCCCCAGCATTTT.